The 30 T cell receptor beta chains listed next were all sequenced from one sample in a study of immune characterization of retroperitoneal liposarcoma. One entry per CDR3 protein results from TCRdb running MiXCR on the PCR reads. Seen here are about 12,000 distinct CDR3 sequences, roughly 50% observed once, and the top ten hold about 12%. Material for sequencing was tumor tissue. The receptors here all came from a female donor with retroperitoneal liposarcoma.

Regarding this clonotype: This may be a read error, as it is one base from a much larger clone. A read error is likely, as this CDR3 ends without the conserved phenylalanine or tryptophan. The rearrangement joins TRBV7-2 to TRBJ2-4; D gene ambiguous. From germline, CDR1 is SGHTA and CDR2 FQGNSA. This CDR3 has 14 amino acids. Deletions cut 5 bases from V and 2 bases from J, with 10 bases between. The CDR3 sequence: CASSSSNSKNIQYY. The DNA of the CDR3 is TGTGCCAGCAGCAGTTCTAATTCCAAAAACATTCAGTACTAC.

The chain has TRBV6-2 or TRBV6-3 and TRBJ2-1, with a possible D match to TRBD2 (7 bases). The DNA matches TRBJ2-7 better at its end, which makes the J call doubtful. Germline loops: CDR1 MNHEY, CDR2 SVGEGT. This CDR3 region has 15 residues. In nucleotides, the CDR3 is TGTGCCAGCACCGACGGGGCGGGGGCTCCCTACGAGCAGTACTTC. The encoded protein is CASTDGAGAPYEQYF.

V is TRBV12-3 or TRBV12-4 and J is TRBJ2-3; 11 nucleotides match TRBD2. Germline trimming cut 5 bases from V and 2 bases from J; bases unmatched to any gene: 6. The CDR3 is made up of 16 amino acids. CDR3 coding DNA: TGTGCCAGCAGTCCGGGACTAGCGGTAGCCACAGATACGCAGTATTTT. The encoded protein is CASSPGLAVATDTQYF.

V is TRBV6-8 and J is TRBJ2-3, with 7 bases fitting TRBD1. The end of the DNA aligns better with TRBJ2-1, so the J call may be wrong. CDR1 is MNHGY and CDR2 is SAAAGT in the germline V gene. This CDR3 contains 14 residues. Written as DNA, the CDR3 is TGTGCCAGCAGGAGACAGGGTACCTACAATGAGCAGTTCTTC. This codes for CASRRQGTYNEQFF.

The chain carries TRBV10-3 and TRBJ2-5, with 7 bases matching TRBD1. Judging by the DNA end, TRBJ2-7 fits better; the J call may be wrong. The germline CDR1 and CDR2 sequences are ENHRY and SYGVKD. CDR3 size: 14 residues. The CDR3 loop is CAISSGTEPYEQYF. The CDR3, as DNA: TGTGCCATCAGCTCCGGGACAGAACCCTACGAGCAGTACTTC.

This chain joins TRBV10-3 and TRBJ2-2, with D perhaps being TRBD1 or TRBD2 (5 bases each). In germline, CDR1 is ENHRY, CDR2 SYGVKD. The CDR3 is 13 residues long. V lost 6 bases and J 3 bases, leaving 8 bases between the germline ends. CDR3 coding DNA: TGTGCCATCAGGGGGGAAGACACCGGGGAGCTGTTTTTT. Translating it yields CAIRGEDTGELFF.

This sequence joins TRBV6-6 and TRBJ2-5, with 15 bases lining up with TRBD2. After removal of 2 bases from V and 3 bases from J, the junction contained 4 bases not matched to a gene. The CDR3 runs to 17 residues. Per germline, CDR1 MNHNY and CDR2 SVGAGI (reference sequence). CDR3 sequence reads: CASSYLGLAGGKETQYF. CDR3 coding DNA: TGTGCCAGCAGTTACCTTGGACTAGCGGGGGGGAAAGAGACCCAGTACTTC.

A few counts support this clonotype. The CDR3 DNA reads TGTGCCAGCAGCTTAGTATGGGGACCAGGCAATGAGCAGTACTTC. It encodes CASSLVWGPGNEQYF. This chain connects TRBV11-1 to TRBJ2-5; either TRBD1 or TRBD2 may supply D (5 bases each). The CDR3 totals 15 residues. Trimming took 1 base from V and 11 from J, leaving 20 bases between them. Germline V gene sequence: CDR1 SGHAT, CDR2 FQDESV (reference sequence). The whole variable domain, filled in from reference TRBV11-1 and TRBJ2-5, reads EAEVAQSPRYKITEKSQAVAFWCDPISGHATLYWYRQILGQGPELLVQFQDESVVDDSQLPKDRFSAERLKGVDSTLKIQPAELGDSAMYLCASSLVWGPGNEQYFGPGTRLLVL.

The chain joins TRBV6-5 to TRBJ2-1; D remains ambiguous. With 2 bases removed from V and 10 bases from J, the gap between germline ends came to 9 bases. The CDR3 loop spans 12 amino acids. Germline V gives CDR1 MNHEY, CDR2 SVGAGI. The CDR3 loop reads CASSYAAYEQFF. The CDR3 DNA sequence: TGTGCCAGCAGTTACGCCGCCTACGAGCAGTTCTTC.

The rearrangement links TRBV12-3 or TRBV12-4 to TRBJ2-1; 11 bases align to TRBD2. TRBJ2-7 explains the end of the DNA better; the J call may be wrong. This CDR3 is built from 15 residues. The CDR3 DNA follows: TGTGCCAGCAGTCACCCTAGCGGGGGGTCCTACGAGCAGTACTTC. Residues: CASSHPSGGSYEQYF.

By share of the sample, this clonotype is medium-sized. The chain joins TRBV12-3 or TRBV12-4 to TRBJ2-1; 7 nucleotides match TRBD1. Gene TRBJ2-7 matches the end of the DNA better, so the J call may be wrong. The CDR3 is 14 amino acids. The CDR3 region has the DNA TGTGCCAGCAGCCCCCAAGGGACAGCCTACGAGCAGTACTTC. Encoded protein: CASSPQGTAYEQYF.

The chain couples TRBV11-3 to TRBJ2-1; no clear D gene. Trimming cost V 6 bases and J 10 bases, with 19 bases left between them. This CDR3 is 14 amino acids long. Germline CDR1 and CDR2: SGHNT and YENEEA. CDR3 in amino acids: CASSPLGGGYEQFF. The CDR3 DNA reads as TGTGCCAGCAGTCCCCTCGGTGGTGGCTACGAGCAGTTCTTC.

This clonotype has a count of ten or more. The CDR3 DNA reads TGTGCCAGCAGTTTAGAGGCTTGGACTAGCGGGAGGGCCAATGAGCAGTTCTTC. It translates to CASSLEAWTSGRANEQFF. V is TRBV12-3 or TRBV12-4 and J is TRBJ2-1, with 15 bases fitting TRBD2. This CDR3 is 18 amino acids long. V lost 1 base and J lost 6; bases outside the gene matches: 7.

V gene TRBV7-8 combines with J gene TRBJ2-1, with 8 bases matching TRBD1. Matching the DNA end better, TRBJ2-7 makes the J call doubtful. Germline values: CDR1 SGHVS, CDR2 FQNEAQ. The CDR3 consists of 15 residues. The DNA for the CDR3 is TGTGCCAGCAGCTTGACAGGGGCCTCCTACAATGAGCAGTACTTC. It yields the protein CASSLTGASYNEQYF.

This clonotype rates as medium-sized (0.01 to 0.1%). This rearrangement joins TRBV12-3 or TRBV12-4 to TRBJ2-2; TRBD1 is a possible D gene (5 bases). Trimming took off 1 base at V and 7 bases at J, with 13 bases between the two ends. The length of the CDR3 is 15 residues. Written as DNA, the CDR3 is TGTGCCAGCAGTTTAGTAGGGGCTCTCGGCGGGGAGCTGTTTTTT. Its protein product is CASSLVGALGGELFF.

This chain links TRBV6-1 with TRBJ2-5; 8 nucleotides align to TRBD1. The assigned J gene may be wrong: the sequence end matches TRBJ2-1 better. Looked up from germline, CDR1 is MNHNS and CDR2 is SASEGT. The CDR3 sequence is 14 residues long. The CDR3 DNA reads TGTGCCAGCAGTTTACAGGGGGAAGAAGAGACCCAGTTCTTC. The encoded protein is CASSLQGEEETQFF.

By share, this clonotype ranks as medium-sized. V and J are TRBV7-2 and TRBJ2-1; 10 nucleotides line up with TRBD2. Trimming took 6 bases from V and 13 from J; bases not matched to a gene: 18. The length of the CDR3 is 16 residues. In germline, CDR1 is SGHTA, CDR2 FQGNSA. As DNA, the CDR3 is TGTGCCAGCAGTTTCGGACTAGCGGCGGGCGGCGAGACCCAGTTCTTC. Translating gives CASSFGLAAGGETQFF.

This clonotype occurred once. This rearrangement joins TRBV10-2 to TRBJ2-6, with D possibly TRBD1 on 6 matching bases. This CDR3 region has 17 residues. Looked up from germline, CDR1 is WSHSY and CDR2 is SAAADI. Trimming removed 3 bases from V and 0 bases from J, with 12 bases in between. The CDR3 coding sequence is TGCGCCAGCAGTGAAGGCAGGGGTGGCTCTGGGGCCAACGTCCTGACTTTC. Amino acids: CASSEGRGGSGANVLTF.

This chain joins TRBV6-1 and TRBJ2-6; 11 bases agree with TRBD1. Germline values: CDR1 MNHNS, CDR2 SASEGT. The CDR3 length is 17 residues. The trim removed 4 bases at V and 1 base at J, leaving 3 bases unmatched. The CDR3 here is CASSAGTGGSGANVLTF. As DNA, the CDR3 is TGTGCCAGCAGTGCCGGGACAGGGGGTTCTGGGGCCAACGTCCTGACTTTC.

By sample fraction, this clonotype is medium-sized. The chain employs TRBV6-1 and TRBJ2-1; 9 bases align to TRBD1. The germline V gene has CDR1 MNHNS and CDR2 SASEGT. CDR3 size: 13 residues. V lost 6 bases to trimming and J lost 10 bases; unmatched junction nucleotides: 7. Here the CDR3 reads CASSGTGLHEQFF. CDR3 DNA sequence: TGTGCCAGCAGCGGGACAGGGCTGCACGAGCAGTTCTTC.

V is TRBV27 and J is TRBJ2-5, with TRBD2 matching over 14 bases. The J call could be wrong; TRBJ2-1 is a better fit for the DNA end. The CDR3 is 15 amino acids. Germline assignment: CDR1 MNHEY and CDR2 SMNVEV (reference sequence). This chain's CDR3 is CASRGLAGGEETQFF. The CDR3 DNA follows: TGTGCCAGCAGAGGACTAGCGGGGGGAGAAGAGACCCAGTTCTTC.

In this sample, this clonotype turned up a few times. This chain uses TRBV6-8 with TRBJ2-5, with 7 bases identical to TRBD1. CDR1 is MNHGY, CDR2 SAAAGT, per germline. V trimming: 0 bases; J trimming: 6 bases; junction bases outside the gene matches: 10. CDR3 length equals 16 residues. CDR3: CASSYSRMAGGKTQYF. CDR3 nucleotides: TGTGCCAGCAGTTACTCTAGGATGGCAGGGGGAAAGACCCAGTACTTC.

This rearrangement joins TRBV6-1 to TRBJ2-5; 9 bases align to TRBD2. The end of the DNA is better explained by TRBJ2-7, so the J call may be wrong. CDR1 is MNHNS, CDR2 SASEGT, per germline. This CDR3 contains 15 residues. Written as DNA, the CDR3 is TGTGCCAGCAGTGATAGCGGGAGTGCGAGCTACGAGCAGTACTTC. Its protein product is CASSDSGSASYEQYF.

This clonotype is large (0.1 to 1%) within its sample. The genes are TRBV6-1 and TRBJ2-4; D gene unclear. Near its end, the DNA agrees better with TRBJ2-7, so the J call may be wrong. CDR1 MNHNS and CDR2 SASEGT come from the germline V gene. The CDR3 has 14 residues. The CDR3 sequence is CASSDQPIGYEQYF. CDR3 DNA sequence: TGTGCCAGCAGTGACCAGCCGATTGGTTACGAGCAGTACTTC.

This chain uses TRBV25-1 with TRBJ2-3; TRBD2 matches at 7 bases. With V trimmed by 4 bases and J by 4 bases, 5 bases remained unmatched. Germline lookup yields CDR1 MGHDK and CDR2 SYGVNS. The CDR3 extends over 14 amino acids. The CDR3 is CASSGLADPDTQYF. In DNA form, the CDR3 reads TGTGCCAGCAGTGGTCTAGCGGACCCAGATACGCAGTATTTT.

The V call is TRBV6-1, the J call TRBJ2-1; TRBD2 agrees at 8 bases. CDR3 length: 12 amino acids. After removal of 4 bases from V and 9 bases from J, the junction contained 2 bases not matched to a gene. In germline, CDR1 is MNHNS, CDR2 SASEGT. As DNA, the CDR3 is TGTGCCAGCAGTGCGGGGGGGGTTGAGCAGTTCTTC. It encodes CASSAGGVEQFF.

The DNA for the CDR3 is TGTGCCAGCAGCCCCTCATCTGAGCAGTTCTTC. Translation: CASSPSSEQFF. This chain joins TRBV6-6 and TRBJ2-1; D is undetermined. Germline V CDR1 and CDR2: MNHNY, SVGAGI (reference sequence). V lost 6 bases and J 9 bases, leaving 9 bases between the germline ends. The CDR3 covers 11 residues.

By its share, this clonotype is medium-sized (0.01 to 0.1%). This sequence joins TRBV7-2 and TRBJ2-5; 9 positions match TRBD1. There are 16 residues in the CDR3. The V gene end was trimmed by 5 bases and the J gene end by 2 bases; junction bases not matched to a gene: 9. Germline assignment: CDR1 SGHTA and CDR2 FQGNSA. The CDR3 DNA reads TGTGCCAGCAGCCGGACAGGGGTCCCCCAACAAGAGACCCAGTACTTC. It specifies CASSRTGVPQQETQYF.

This clonotype occurred a few times. The V call is TRBV7-8, the J call TRBJ2-1; D perhaps matches TRBD2 (5 bases). The CDR3 loop spans 15 amino acids. CDR1 SGHVS and CDR2 FQNEAQ come from the germline V gene. Trimming pared 1 base from V and 6 bases from J, leaving 13 bases between. CDR3 in amino acids: CASSLDYSAINEQFF. CDR3 DNA sequence: TGTGCCAGCAGCTTAGACTATAGCGCTATCAATGAGCAGTTCTTC.

This clonotype came up once. This may be a read error, as it is one base from a much larger clone. V gene TRBV6-1 combines with J gene TRBJ1-6; D ambiguous. Germline loops: CDR1 MNHNS, CDR2 SASEGT. V lost 7 bases to trimming and J lost 10 bases, with 11 bases between them. The CDR3 contains 12 residues. The chain's CDR3 is CASTEPPSPLHF. In DNA, the CDR3 is TGTGCCAGCACCGAACCCCCCTCACCCCTCCACTTT.